Listed here are 5 T cell receptor beta chains from one sample, sequenced in a study of CD8+ T cells in alopecia areata. Extraction and reverse transcription of RNA yielded cDNA as the sequencing template. The method was immunoSEQ multiplex PCR; TCRdb's version includes in-frame clones alone and lacks a portion of them. The sample consists of 150,000 to 250,000 clones, around 60% of them appearing once. Treatment indicated: oral pan-JAK inhibitor, 5-10 mg twice daily. Specimen: CD4+ T cells sorted from blood, collected at week 4, from a patient treated with tofacitinib. The receptors here all came from a human donor with alopecia areata.

The chain recombines TRBV7-2 with TRBJ2-5; 7 bases line up with TRBD2. CDR3 length equals 14 residues. In germline, CDR1 is SGHTA, CDR2 FQGNSA. The V gene end was trimmed by 5 bases and the J gene end by 5 bases; junction bases not matched to a gene: 8. For the CDR3, the DNA is TGTGCCAGCAGCCGCGGCGGGGGAGGGGAGACCCAGTACTTC. This encodes CASSRGGGGETQYF.

This rearrangement joins TRBV29-1 to TRBJ2-1; D tentatively fits TRBD1 or TRBD2 (6 bases each). Germline assignment: CDR1 SQVTM and CDR2 ANQGSEA. Trimming took 1 base from V and 3 from J, leaving 22 bases between them. The CDR3 loop spans 18 amino acids. CDR3 DNA: TGCAGCGTTGAAGGGTACGGGGGCACCACCACGTACTACAATGAGCAGTTCTTC. Residues: CSVEGYGGTTTYYNEQFF.

In DNA, the CDR3 is TGTGCCAGCAGCCCTCGACTAGAGACGGCCCATGAGCAGTTCTTC. Encoded protein: CASSPRLETAHEQFF. The J gene is TRBJ2-1, the V gene TRBV11-2; D might be TRBD2 (6 bases). With 5 bases removed from V and 8 bases from J, the gap between germline ends came to 19 bases. This CDR3 region has 15 residues. Germline V gene sequence: CDR1 SGHAT, CDR2 FQNNGV.

This clone showed up just a few times. The chain carries TRBV4-1 and TRBJ2-7; a possible D gene is TRBD2 (7 bases). Germline CDR1 and CDR2: MGHRA and YSYEKL. The CDR3 covers 16 residues. Deletions cut 0 bases from V and 2 bases from J, with 14 bases between. CDR3 nucleotides: TGCGCCAGCAGCCAAGATACGGGGGGCAGGGCCTACGAGCAGTACTTC. This encodes CASSQDTGGRAYEQYF.

This clone was recorded a few times. This rearrangement joins TRBV7-9 to TRBJ2-2, with TRBD2 matching 8 bases. Germline loops: CDR1 SEHNR, CDR2 FQNEAQ (reference sequence). The CDR3 length is 14 residues. Losses at the gene ends were 7 bases for V and 8 bases for J; bases not matched to a gene: 9. Written as DNA, the CDR3 is TGTGCCAGCACCCCCCTCGGGACTAGGGGGGAGCTGTTTTTT. Residues: CASTPLGTRGELFF.